Detailed here is one T cell receptor (beta chain). These data originate in a study of cytomegalovirus exposure and HLA in healthy donors. CDR1 and CDR2 from the germline V gene are SGHVS and FNYEAQ. The CDR3 is made up of 16 amino acids. The V end was cut by 5 bases, the J end by 3 bases, with 17 bases between. Primers: 60 Vbeta forward and 13 Jbeta reverse. TCRdb keeps only in-frame clones here, not all; method: immunoSEQ multiplex PCR. The sample yields about 230,000 clones, 85% to 90% seen once. The sequence derives from a human donor in good health. Specimen: PBMCs. This rearrangement joins TRBV7-6 to TRBJ2-1; D is possibly TRBD2 (5 bases). CDR3 in DNA: TGTGCCAGCAGCCCATATACTAGGGAGCTCTACAATGAGCAGTTCTTC. Amino acids: CASSPYTRELYNEQFF. The full variable domain, with the rest looked up from reference TRBV7-6 and TRBJ2-1, is GAGVSQSPRYKVTKRGQDVALRCDPISGHVSLYWYRQALGQGPEFLTYFNYEAQQDKSGLPNDRFSAERPEGSISTLTIQRTEQRDSAMYRCASSPYTRELYNEQFFGPGTRLTVL.